This T cell receptor beta chain appears in the sequencing data of a study of CD8 T cells in ankylosing spondylitis. General observations from the study: Disease-linked clones bore a CD8+ phenotype and were relatively rare in peripheral blood. The clones that were linked to disease were reported to be significantly enriched in matched synovial fluid samples from ankylosing spondylitis patients.

This clonotype has a count of ten or more. Its specificity is not known. MiXCR was run by TCRdb on the 5' RACE reads, yielding one entry per CDR3 protein. Among about 42,000 distinct CDR3 sequences listed, less than 3% were seen once. The clonotype originates from a male donor with ankylosing spondylitis or in good health (not recorded which). The sample taken for sequencing was blood, either unsorted or a sorted T cell fraction (not recorded which).

The CDR3 DNA is TGTGCCAGCAGCTCCCTCGGTGGGCCGTTAAATTCACCCCTCCACTTT. It codes for CASSSLGGPLNSPLHF. The chain combines TRBV9 with TRBJ1-6; no clear D gene. The CDR3 extends over 16 amino acids. The germline V gene encodes CDR1 SGDLS and CDR2 YYNGEE. The V end was cut by 4 bases, the J end by 7 bases, with 18 bases between. Using reference TRBV9 and TRBJ1-6 for the parts outside the CDR3, the full variable domain is DSGVTQTPKHLITATGQRVTLRCSPRSGDLSVYWYQQSLDQGLQFLIQYYNGEERAKGNILERFSAQQFPDLHSELNLSSLELGDSALYFCASSSLGGPLNSPLHFGNGTRLTVT.